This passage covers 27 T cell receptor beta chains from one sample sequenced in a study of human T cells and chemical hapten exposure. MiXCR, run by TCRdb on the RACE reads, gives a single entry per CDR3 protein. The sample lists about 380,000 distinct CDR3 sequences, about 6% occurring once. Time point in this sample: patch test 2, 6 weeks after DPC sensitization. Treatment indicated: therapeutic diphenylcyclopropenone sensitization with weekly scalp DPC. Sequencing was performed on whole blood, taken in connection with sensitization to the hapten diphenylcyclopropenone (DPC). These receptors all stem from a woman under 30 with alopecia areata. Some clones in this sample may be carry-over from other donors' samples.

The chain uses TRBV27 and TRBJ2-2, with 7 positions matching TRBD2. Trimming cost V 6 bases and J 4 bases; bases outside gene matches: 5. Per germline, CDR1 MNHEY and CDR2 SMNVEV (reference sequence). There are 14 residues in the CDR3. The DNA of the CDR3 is TGTGCCAGCAGCCCGGGCGGGGGCACCGGGGAGCTGTTTTTT. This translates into CASSPGGGTGELFF.

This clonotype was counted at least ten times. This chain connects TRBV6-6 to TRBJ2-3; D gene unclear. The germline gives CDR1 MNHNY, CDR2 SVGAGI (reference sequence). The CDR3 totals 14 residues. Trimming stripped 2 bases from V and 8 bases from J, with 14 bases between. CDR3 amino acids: CASSYVGSLGTQYF. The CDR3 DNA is TGTGCCAGCAGTTACGTGGGTTCTTTGGGTACGCAGTATTTT.

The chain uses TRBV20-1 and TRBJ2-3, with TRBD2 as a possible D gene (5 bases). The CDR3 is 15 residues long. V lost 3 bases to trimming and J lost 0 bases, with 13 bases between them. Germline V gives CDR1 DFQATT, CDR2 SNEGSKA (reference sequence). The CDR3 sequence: CSASGLETSTDTQYF. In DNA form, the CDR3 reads TGCAGTGCTAGTGGACTGGAGACTAGCACAGATACGCAGTATTTT.

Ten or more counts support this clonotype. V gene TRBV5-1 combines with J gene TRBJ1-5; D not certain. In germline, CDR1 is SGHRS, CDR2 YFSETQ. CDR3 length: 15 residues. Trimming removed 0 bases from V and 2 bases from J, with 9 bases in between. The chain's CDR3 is CASSLEGVGNQPQHF. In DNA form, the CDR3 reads TGCGCCAGCAGCTTGGAGGGAGTTGGCAATCAGCCCCAGCATTTT.

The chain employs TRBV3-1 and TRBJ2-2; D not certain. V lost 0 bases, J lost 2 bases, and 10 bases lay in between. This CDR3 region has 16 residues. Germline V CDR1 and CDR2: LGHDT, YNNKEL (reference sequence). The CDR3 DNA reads TGTGCCAGCAGCCAAGAGGCAGGCGGCAACACCGGGGAGCTGTTTTTT. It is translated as CASSQEAGGNTGELFF.

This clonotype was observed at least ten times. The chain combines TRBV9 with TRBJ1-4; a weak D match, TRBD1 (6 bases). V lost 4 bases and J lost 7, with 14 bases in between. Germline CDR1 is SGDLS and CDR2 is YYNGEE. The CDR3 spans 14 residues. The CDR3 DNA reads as TGTGCCAGCAGCCCCCTACAGGGTAGTGAAAAACTGTTTTTT. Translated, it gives CASSPLQGSEKLFF.

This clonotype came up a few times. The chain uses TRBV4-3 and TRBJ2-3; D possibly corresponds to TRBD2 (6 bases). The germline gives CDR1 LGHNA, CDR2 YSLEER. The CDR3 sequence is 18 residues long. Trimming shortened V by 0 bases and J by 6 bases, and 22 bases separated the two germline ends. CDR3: CASSQDPSSVPLRDTQYF. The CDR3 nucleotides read TGCGCCAGCAGCCAAGATCCGTCTAGCGTACCTCTCAGGGATACGCAGTATTTT.

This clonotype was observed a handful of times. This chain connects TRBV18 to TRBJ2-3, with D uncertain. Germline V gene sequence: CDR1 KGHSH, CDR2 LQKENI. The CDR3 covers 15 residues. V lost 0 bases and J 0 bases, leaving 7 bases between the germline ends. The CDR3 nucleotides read TGTGCCAGCTCACCACCCGGCCGAAGCACAGATACGCAGTATTTT. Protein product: CASSPPGRSTDTQYF. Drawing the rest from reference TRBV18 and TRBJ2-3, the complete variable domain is NAGVMQNPRHLVRRRGQEARLRCSPMKGHSHVYWYRQLPEEGLKFMVYLQKENIIDESGMPKERFSAEFPKEGPSILRIQQVVRGDSAAYFCASSPPGRSTDTQYFGPGTRLTVL.

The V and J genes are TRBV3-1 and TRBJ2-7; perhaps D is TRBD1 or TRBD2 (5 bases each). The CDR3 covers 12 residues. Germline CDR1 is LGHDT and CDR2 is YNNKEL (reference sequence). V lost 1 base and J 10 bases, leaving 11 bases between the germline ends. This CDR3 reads CASSQAGAVQYF. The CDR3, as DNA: TGTGCCAGCAGCCAAGCCGGGGCGGTTCAGTACTTC.

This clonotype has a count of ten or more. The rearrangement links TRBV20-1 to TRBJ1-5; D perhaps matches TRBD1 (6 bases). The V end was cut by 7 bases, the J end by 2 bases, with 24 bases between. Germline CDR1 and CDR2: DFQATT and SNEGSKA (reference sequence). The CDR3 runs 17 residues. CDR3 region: CSGASTLGAWGNQPQHF. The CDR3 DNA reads TGCAGTGGAGCATCCACCTTGGGGGCTTGGGGCAATCAGCCCCAGCATTTT.

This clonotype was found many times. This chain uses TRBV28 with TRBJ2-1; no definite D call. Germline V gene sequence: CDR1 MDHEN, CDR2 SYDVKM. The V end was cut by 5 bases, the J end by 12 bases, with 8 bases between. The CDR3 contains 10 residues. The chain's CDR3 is CASSGPLQFF. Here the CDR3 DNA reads TGTGCCAGCAGTGGCCCGTTGCAGTTCTTC.

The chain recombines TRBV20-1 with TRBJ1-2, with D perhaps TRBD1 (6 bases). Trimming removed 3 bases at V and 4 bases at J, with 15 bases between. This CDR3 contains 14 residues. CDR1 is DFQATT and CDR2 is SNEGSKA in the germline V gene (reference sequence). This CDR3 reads CSASPGEGSYGYTF. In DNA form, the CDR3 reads TGCAGTGCTAGTCCAGGGGAAGGGTCCTATGGCTACACCTTC.

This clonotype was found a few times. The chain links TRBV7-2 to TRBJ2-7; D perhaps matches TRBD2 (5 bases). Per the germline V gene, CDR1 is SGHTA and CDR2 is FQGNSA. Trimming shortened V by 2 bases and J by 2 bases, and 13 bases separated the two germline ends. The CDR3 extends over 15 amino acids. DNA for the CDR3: TGTGCCAGCAGCTTATTGTGGGCCGGGGCCTACGAGCAGTACTTC. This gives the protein CASSLLWAGAYEQYF.

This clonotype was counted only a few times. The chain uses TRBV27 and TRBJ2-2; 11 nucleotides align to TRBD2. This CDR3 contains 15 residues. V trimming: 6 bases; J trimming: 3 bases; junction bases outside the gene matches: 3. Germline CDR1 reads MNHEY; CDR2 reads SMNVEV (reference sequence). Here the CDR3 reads CASRPGLADTGELFF. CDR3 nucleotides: TGTGCCAGCAGGCCGGGACTAGCGGACACCGGGGAGCTGTTTTTT.

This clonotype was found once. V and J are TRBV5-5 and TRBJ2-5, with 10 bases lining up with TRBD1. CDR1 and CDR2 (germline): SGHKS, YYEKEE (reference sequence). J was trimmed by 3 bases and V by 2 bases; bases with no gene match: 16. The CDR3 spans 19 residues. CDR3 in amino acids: CASSLGRWLTGGREETQYF. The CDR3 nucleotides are TGTGCCAGCAGCTTAGGCAGGTGGTTGACAGGGGGCCGGGAAGAGACCCAGTACTTC. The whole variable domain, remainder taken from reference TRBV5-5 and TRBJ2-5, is DAGVTQSPTHLIKTRGQQVTLRCSPISGHKSVSWYQQVLGQGPQFIFQYYEKEERGRGNFPDRFSARQFPNYSSELNVNALLLGDSALYLCASSLGRWLTGGREETQYFGPGTRLLVL.

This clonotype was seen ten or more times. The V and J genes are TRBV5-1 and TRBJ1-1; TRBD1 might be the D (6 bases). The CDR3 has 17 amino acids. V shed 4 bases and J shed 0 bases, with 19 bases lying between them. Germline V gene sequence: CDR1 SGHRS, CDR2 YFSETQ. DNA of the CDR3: TGCGCCAGCAGCCCCCGGTGGGCAGGGGCGATGAACACTGAAGCTTTCTTT. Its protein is CASSPRWAGAMNTEAFF.

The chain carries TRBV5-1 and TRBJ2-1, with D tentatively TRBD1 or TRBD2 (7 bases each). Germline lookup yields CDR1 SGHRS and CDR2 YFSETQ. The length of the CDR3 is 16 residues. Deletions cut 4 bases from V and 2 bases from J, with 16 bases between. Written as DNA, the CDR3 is TGCGCCAGCAGCCTGGAGCGGGGACAGACCTACAATGAGCAGTTCTTC. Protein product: CASSLERGQTYNEQFF.

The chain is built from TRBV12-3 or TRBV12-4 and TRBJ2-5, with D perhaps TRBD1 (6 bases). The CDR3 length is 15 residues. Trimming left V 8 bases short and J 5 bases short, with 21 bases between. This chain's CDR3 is CASRPQGSVFETQYF. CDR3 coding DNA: TGTGCCAGCCGACCGCAGGGGTCGGTGTTCGAGACCCAGTACTTC.

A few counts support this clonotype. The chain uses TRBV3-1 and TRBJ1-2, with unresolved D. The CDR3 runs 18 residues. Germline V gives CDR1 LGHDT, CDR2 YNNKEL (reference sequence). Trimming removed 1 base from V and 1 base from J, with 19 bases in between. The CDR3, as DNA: TGTGCCAGCAGCCAAGGTAGTCGGTCCGGACCGTTTAACTATGGCTACACCTTC. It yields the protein CASSQGSRSGPFNYGYTF.

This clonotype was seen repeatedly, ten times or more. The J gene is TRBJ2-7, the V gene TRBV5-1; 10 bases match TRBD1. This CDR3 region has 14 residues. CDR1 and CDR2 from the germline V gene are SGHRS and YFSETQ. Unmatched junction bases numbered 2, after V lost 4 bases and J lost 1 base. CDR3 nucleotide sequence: TGCGCCAGCAGCGAGGGACAGGGGTCCTACGAGCAGTACTTC. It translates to CASSEGQGSYEQYF.

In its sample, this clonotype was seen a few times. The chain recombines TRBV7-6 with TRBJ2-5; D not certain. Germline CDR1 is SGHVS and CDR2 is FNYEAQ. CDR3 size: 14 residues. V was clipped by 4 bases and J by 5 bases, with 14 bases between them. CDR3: CASSSQSLTETQYF. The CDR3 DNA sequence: TGTGCCAGCAGCTCCCAGTCCCTTACGGAGACCCAGTACTTC.

CDR3 loop: CASSAGTGAFF. CDR3 DNA: TGTGCCAGCAGCGCCGGGACAGGGGCGTTCTTC. The chain uses TRBV9 and TRBJ2-1; 10 bases agree with TRBD1. CDR1 is SGDLS, CDR2 YYNGEE, per germline. The length of the CDR3 is 11 residues. V gave up 3 bases and J gave up 15 bases; unmatched junction bases: 3.

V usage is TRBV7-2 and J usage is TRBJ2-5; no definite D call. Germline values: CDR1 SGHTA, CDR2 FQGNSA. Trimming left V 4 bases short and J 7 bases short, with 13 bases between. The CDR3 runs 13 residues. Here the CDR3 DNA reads TGTGCCAGCAGCTCCCTGTTTGTAGGGACCCAGTACTTC. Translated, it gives CASSSLFVGTQYF.

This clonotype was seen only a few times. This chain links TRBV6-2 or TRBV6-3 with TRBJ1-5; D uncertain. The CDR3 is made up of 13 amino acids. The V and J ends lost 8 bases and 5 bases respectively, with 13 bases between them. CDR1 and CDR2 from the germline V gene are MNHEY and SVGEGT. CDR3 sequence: CASGETIDQPQHF. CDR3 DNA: TGTGCCAGCGGGGAAACTATCGATCAGCCCCAGCATTTT.

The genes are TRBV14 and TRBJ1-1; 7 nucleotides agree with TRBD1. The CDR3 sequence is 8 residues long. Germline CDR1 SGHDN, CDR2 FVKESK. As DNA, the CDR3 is TGTCAGGGGGTAGGGGCTTTCTTT. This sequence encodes CQGVGAFF.

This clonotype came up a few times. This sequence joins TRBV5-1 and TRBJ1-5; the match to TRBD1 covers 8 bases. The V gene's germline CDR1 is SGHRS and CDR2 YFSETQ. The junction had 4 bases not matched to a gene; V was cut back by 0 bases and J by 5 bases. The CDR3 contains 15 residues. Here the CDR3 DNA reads TGCGCCAGCAGCTTGGAGACAGGGGCGGATCAGCCCCAGCATTTT. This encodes CASSLETGADQPQHF.

CDR3 region: CASSLAVDSNTDTQYF. The CDR3 DNA sequence: TGCGCCAGCAGCTTGGCGGTGGACAGCAACACAGATACGCAGTATTTT. The chain couples TRBV5-1 to TRBJ2-3; a possible D gene is TRBD1 (6 bases). The germline gives CDR1 SGHRS, CDR2 YFSETQ. The V and J ends lost 0 bases and 2 bases respectively, with 13 bases between them. This CDR3 region has 16 residues.